Shown below are 32 T cell receptor beta chains from a single sample sequenced in a study of CD8+ T cells in alopecia areata. Indicated treatment: oral pan-JAK inhibitor, 5-10 mg twice daily. Sequencing used cDNA as its template, made by extracting RNA and reverse transcribing it. Profiling relied on immunoSEQ multiplex PCR, and the TCRdb table lists in-frame clones only, not all of them. The profile shows nearly 110,000 clones, roughly 84% of them singletons. The source material was CD8+ T cells sorted from blood, sampled at week 24, from a patient treated with tofacitinib. These receptors all stem from a human donor with alopecia areata.

CDR3 nucleotides: TGTGCCAGCAGCCTACGGGACAGGGGGTTCCCCGGGGAGCTGTTTTTT. Its protein is CASSLRDRGFPGELFF. This chain joins TRBV27 and TRBJ2-2; 11 positions agree with TRBD1. CDR1 and CDR2 from the germline V gene are MNHEY and SMNVEV (reference sequence). Unmatched junction bases numbered 9, after V lost 6 bases and J lost 6 bases. This CDR3 has 16 residues.

This chain uses TRBV6-5 with TRBJ2-7; D possibly corresponds to TRBD1 (6 bases). Germline V CDR1 and CDR2: MNHEY, SVGAGI. V was shortened by 2 bases and J by 6 bases, with 14 bases between the two germline ends. The CDR3 consists of 14 residues. The DNA of the CDR3 is TGTGCCAGCAGTTACACACAGGGTTCTAGCGAGCAGTACTTC. Translating it yields CASSYTQGSSEQYF.

The genes are TRBV7-9 and TRBJ2-3, with no clear D. The CDR3 runs to 14 residues. The germline V gene has CDR1 SEHNR and CDR2 FQNEAQ (reference sequence). Deletions cut 1 base from V and 0 bases from J, with 5 bases between. The CDR3 reads CASSLEGSTDTQYF. The DNA of the CDR3 is TGTGCCAGCAGCTTAGAGGGCAGCACAGATACGCAGTATTTT. Full variable domain (remainder filled in from reference TRBV7-9 and TRBJ2-3): DTGVSQNPRHKITKRGQNVTFRCDPISEHNRLYWYRQTLGQGPEFLTYFQNEAQLEKSRLLSDRFSAERPKGSFSTLEIQRTEQGDSAMYLCASSLEGSTDTQYFGPGTRLTVL.

The rearrangement uses TRBV27 and TRBJ2-7; D is unclear. The germline V gene encodes CDR1 MNHEY and CDR2 SMNVEV (reference sequence). Trimming removed 3 bases at V and 2 bases at J, with 11 bases between. The CDR3 covers 14 residues. CDR3 nucleotides: TGTGCCAGCAGTTTCGGACGGTTTACCTACGAGCAGTACTTC. Amino acids: CASSFGRFTYEQYF.

The J gene is TRBJ2-2, the V gene TRBV6-5; unclear D gene. V shed 6 bases and J shed 0 bases, with 11 bases lying between them. From germline, CDR1 is MNHEY and CDR2 SVGAGI. The CDR3 consists of 15 residues. DNA for the CDR3: TGTGCCAGCAGCCCCCCCACCGCGAACACCGGGGAGCTGTTTTTT. It translates to CASSPPTANTGELFF.

The V gene is TRBV15, the J gene TRBJ2-2; perhaps D is TRBD1 or TRBD2 (5 bases each). In germline, CDR1 is LNHNV, CDR2 YYDKDF (reference sequence). This CDR3 has 17 residues. Trimming removed 6 bases at V and 1 base at J, with 18 bases between. The CDR3 reads CATSSLYRGENTGELFF. The CDR3 nucleotides are TGTGCCACCAGTTCCCTTTACCGGGGCGAGAACACCGGGGAGCTGTTTTTT.

The chain is built from TRBV30 and TRBJ1-1; 12 bases fit TRBD1. V trimming: 2 bases; J trimming: 10 bases; junction bases outside the gene matches: 14. There are 16 residues in the CDR3. Germline V gene data show CDR1 as GTSNPN and CDR2 as SVGIG (reference sequence). CDR3 coding DNA: TGTGCCTGGAGTCATCCGCCGGGACAGGGGGCACTGGGAGCTTTCTTT. Translating gives CAWSHPPGQGALGAFF.

This clone was observed a handful of times. This rearrangement joins TRBV29-1 to TRBJ2-4, with unresolved D. Germline V gene sequence: CDR1 SQVTM, CDR2 ANQGSEA. Deletions cut 5 bases from V and 0 bases from J, with 17 bases between. CDR3 length: 16 residues. The CDR3 spells CSVLETPLLAKNIQYF. CDR3 nucleotide sequence: TGCAGCGTTCTCGAGACACCTCTCCTAGCCAAAAACATTCAGTACTTC. The full variable domain, its missing parts supplied by reference TRBV29-1 and TRBJ2-4, is SAVISQKPSRDICQRGTSLTIQCQVDSQVTMMFWYRQQPGQSLTLIATANQGSEATYESGFVIDKFPISRPNLTFSTLTVSNMSPEDSSIYLCSVLETPLLAKNIQYFGAGTRLSVL.

This clone is a singleton in its sample. The J gene is TRBJ2-7, the V gene TRBV4-1, with 7 bases lining up with TRBD1. V was clipped by 3 bases and J by 1 base; unmatched bases: 6. Looked up from germline, CDR1 is MGHRA and CDR2 is YSYEKL. CDR3 length equals 15 residues. The CDR3: CASSQAPTGSYEQYF. The DNA of the CDR3 is TGCGCCAGCAGCCAGGCTCCGACAGGGTCCTACGAGCAGTACTTC.

This rearrangement joins TRBV5-6 to TRBJ2-2; 8 bases are shared with TRBD2. CDR1 is SGHDT and CDR2 is YYEEEE in the germline V gene. Trimming took 6 bases from V and 0 from J; bases not matched to a gene: 13. This CDR3 has 18 residues. DNA for the CDR3: TGTGCCAGCATTGATGGACTAGCCAGTTACTCGAACACCGGGGAGCTGTTTTTT. Protein sequence: CASIDGLASYSNTGELFF.

V usage is TRBV27 and J usage is TRBJ1-1, with D uncertain. The CDR3 totals 12 residues. Germline CDR1 is MNHEY and CDR2 is SMNVEV (reference sequence). V lost 2 bases and J 6 bases, leaving 7 bases between the germline ends. The CDR3 reads CASSLPGAEAFF. The CDR3 coding sequence is TGTGCCAGCAGTTTACCGGGAGCTGAAGCTTTCTTT.

This clone was seen only once. The rearrangement uses TRBV27 and TRBJ2-1; 10 nucleotides align to TRBD2. The germline gives CDR1 MNHEY, CDR2 SMNVEV (reference sequence). After removal of 6 bases from V and 3 bases from J, the junction contained 5 bases not matched to a gene. The CDR3 loop spans 15 amino acids. The CDR3 region is CASSLGLAVYNEQFF. The CDR3 nucleotides are TGTGCCAGCAGCCTCGGACTAGCGGTCTACAATGAGCAGTTCTTC.

The genes are TRBV7-2 and TRBJ2-1; 12 bases map to TRBD2. This CDR3 spans 16 amino acids. Trimming removed 5 bases from V and 3 bases from J; junction bases left unmatched: 5. The germline CDR1 and CDR2 sequences are SGHTA and FQGNSA. CDR3 sequence (DNA): TGTGCCAGCAGCACCGGGACTAGCGGGCACTACAATGAGCAGTTCTTC. Encoded protein: CASSTGTSGHYNEQFF.

In this sample, this clone turned up a few times. The chain links TRBV7-9 to TRBJ2-2; TRBD2 agrees at 7 bases. The CDR3 length is 16 residues. With 4 bases clipped from V and 10 bases from J, the junction kept 15 bases outside the gene matches. Per the germline V gene, CDR1 is SEHNR and CDR2 is FQNEAQ (reference sequence). CDR3 in amino acids: CASSSNLGGTQVELFF. For the CDR3, the DNA is TGTGCCAGCAGCTCTAACCTCGGGGGGACGCAAGTGGAGCTGTTTTTT.

This clone has more than one count but fewer than ten. The rearrangement uses TRBV5-6 and TRBJ2-2, with D maybe TRBD2 (6 bases). This CDR3 contains 16 residues. The V gene's germline CDR1 is SGHDT and CDR2 YYEEEE. V dropped 4 bases and J dropped 3 bases, with 16 bases sitting between them. The CDR3 nucleotides are TGTGCCAGCAGCCCCGAGAGTAGCGGTTACACCGGGGAGCTGTTTTTT. It encodes CASSPESSGYTGELFF. Variable domain in full (rest from reference TRBV5-6 and TRBJ2-2): DAGVTQSPTHLIKTRGQQVTLRCSPKSGHDTVSWYQQALGQGPQFIFQYYEEEERQRGNFPDRFSGHQFPNYSSELNVNALLLGDSALYLCASSPESSGYTGELFFGEGSRLTVL.

Remarks on this clone: Different DNA sequences within this sample yield the same CDR3. CDR3 DNA: TGTGCCAGCAGGGGCCTCTCCTACAATGAGCAGTTCTTC. Translation: CASRGLSYNEQFF. The chain links TRBV27 to TRBJ2-1, with D unclear. This CDR3 has 13 amino acids. Per the germline V gene, CDR1 is MNHEY and CDR2 is SMNVEV (reference sequence). Trimming pared 6 bases from V and 0 bases from J, leaving 6 bases between.

The chain is built from TRBV30 and TRBJ1-1, with D possibly TRBD1 on 5 matching bases. The CDR3 is 14 residues long. Between the trimmed V and J ends, which lost 3 bases and 4 bases, there was a span of 15 bases. Germline lookup yields CDR1 GTSNPN and CDR2 SVGIG (reference sequence). CDR3 coding DNA: TGTGCCTGGAGGGTTCGGAGCGGGGGCACTGAAGCTTTCTTT. This gives the protein CAWRVRSGGTEAFF.

The J gene is TRBJ2-6, the V gene TRBV19; no definite D call. Germline-derived CDR1 and CDR2 are LNHDA and SQIVND (reference sequence). Trimming pared 6 bases from V and 0 bases from J, leaving 12 bases between. The CDR3 has 16 residues. CDR3 protein: CASRTPNRSGANVLTF. In DNA, the CDR3 is TGTGCCAGTAGAACACCCAACCGCTCTGGGGCCAACGTCCTGACTTTC.

This chain uses TRBV5-1 with TRBJ2-4, with TRBD1 identical over 7 bases. The CDR3 length is 16 residues. J lost 9 bases, V lost 1 base, and 13 bases had no gene match. The germline V gene has CDR1 SGHRS and CDR2 YFSETQ. The CDR3 here is CASSLKGAESGSIQYF. The CDR3 DNA reads as TGCGCCAGCAGCTTGAAGGGGGCTGAGTCAGGGTCCATTCAGTACTTC.

This chain connects TRBV29-1 to TRBJ2-2; weak D call: TRBD1 (7 bases). V lost 6 bases and J lost 4, with 12 bases in between. CDR1 is SQVTM and CDR2 is ANQGSEA in the germline V gene. This CDR3 comprises 13 residues. Here the CDR3 DNA reads TGCAGCGTCGGACAGGAGGGCACCGGGGAGCTGTTTTTT. It encodes CSVGQEGTGELFF.

This chain joins TRBV4-3 and TRBJ2-2, with 8 bases that match TRBD2. The J segment lost 6 bases and the V segment lost 0 bases, leaving 9 bases of the junction unmatched. The CDR3 spans 17 residues. CDR1 and CDR2 (germline): LGHNA, YSLEER. This chain's CDR3 is CASSQDRSGGMAGELFF. The CDR3 coding sequence is TGCGCCAGCAGCCAAGATCGGAGCGGGGGAATGGCCGGGGAGCTGTTTTTT.

The chain combines TRBV6-5 with TRBJ2-7, with D perhaps TRBD1 or TRBD2 (5 bases each). The CDR3 runs to 14 residues. V lost 8 bases, J lost 3 bases, and 17 bases lay in between. CDR1 MNHEY and CDR2 SVGAGI come from the germline V gene. CDR3 loop: CASSLEGRVYEQYF. The CDR3, as DNA: TGTGCCAGCTCCCTTGAGGGCAGGGTCTACGAGCAGTACTTC.

This chain connects TRBV7-8 to TRBJ2-1; 8 positions agree with TRBD2. The trim removed 1 base at V and 7 bases at J, leaving 12 bases unmatched. CDR3 length: 17 residues. Germline CDR1 SGHVS, CDR2 FQNEAQ. The CDR3 loop is CASSLEHVGGARNEQFF. CDR3 nucleotides: TGTGCCAGCAGCTTAGAGCATGTCGGGGGGGCAAGGAATGAGCAGTTCTTC.

A note on this clone: Other DNA sequences within the sample encode an identical CDR3. This chain links TRBV7-2 with TRBJ2-1, with D possibly being TRBD2 (6 bases). The CDR3 covers 15 residues. Germline lookup yields CDR1 SGHTA and CDR2 FQGNSA. Between the trimmed V and J ends, which lost 0 bases and 4 bases, there was a span of 10 bases. CDR3 protein: CASSLAAGVYNEQFF. The CDR3 nucleotides are TGTGCCAGCAGCTTAGCAGCGGGTGTTTACAATGAGCAGTTCTTC.

This clone came up once. The chain carries TRBV4-1 and TRBJ2-3; TRBD1 matches 10 bases. Germline V gene data show CDR1 as MGHRA and CDR2 as YSYEKL. With V trimmed by 1 base and J by 6 bases, 4 bases remained unmatched. This CDR3 spans 15 amino acids. The DNA for the CDR3 is TGCGCCAGCAGCCAAGGACAGGGGGCGTCCGATACGCAGTATTTT. It encodes CASSQGQGASDTQYF.

The chain couples TRBV27 to TRBJ2-1; possibly TRBD2 for D (6 bases). Germline V gives CDR1 MNHEY, CDR2 SMNVEV (reference sequence). The length of the CDR3 is 15 residues. V was cut by 4 bases and J by 2 bases, with 12 bases left in between. CDR3 DNA sequence: TGTGCCAGCAGTTCCGGGACTGGAACCTACAATGAGCAGTTCTTC. This translates into CASSSGTGTYNEQFF.

The CDR3 protein is CASSLNGSGEQYF. CDR3 DNA: TGTGCCAGCAGCTTGAACGGCTCTGGCGAGCAGTACTTC. The V gene is TRBV7-2, the J gene TRBJ2-7; D call uncertain. The CDR3 has 13 amino acids. Trimming removed 3 bases at V and 6 bases at J, with 12 bases between. In germline, CDR1 is SGHTA, CDR2 FQGNSA.

CDR3 in amino acids: CAISESLQAGEQFF. CDR3 DNA sequence: TGTGCCATCAGTGAGTCGTTGCAAGCGGGTGAGCAGTTCTTC. This chain uses TRBV10-3 with TRBJ2-1, with a possible D match to TRBD2 (6 bases). The length of the CDR3 is 14 residues. CDR1 is ENHRY, CDR2 SYGVKD, per germline. Trimming left V 0 bases short and J 9 bases short, with 12 bases between.

V usage is TRBV19 and J usage is TRBJ2-3; D tentatively fits TRBD1 or TRBD2 (5 bases each). The ends were cut back, 9 bases at V and 7 bases at J, with 14 bases in the middle. The germline V gene has CDR1 LNHDA and CDR2 SQIVND (reference sequence). CDR3 size: 12 residues. This chain's CDR3 is CASEGQAYTQYF. CDR3 nucleotide sequence: TGTGCCAGCGAGGGGCAAGCATATACGCAGTATTTT.

The chain's CDR3 is CASSYSGGAETQYF. CDR3 nucleotide sequence: TGTGCCAGCAGCTACAGCGGGGGGGCGGAGACCCAGTACTTC. The genes are TRBV7-6 and TRBJ2-5; 10 bases fit TRBD2. The V and J ends lost 4 bases and 5 bases, in that order; junction bases with no gene match: 4. From germline, CDR1 is SGHVS and CDR2 FNYEAQ. This CDR3 contains 14 residues.

This clone was recorded a few times. The V gene is TRBV7-6, the J gene TRBJ2-4; possible D gene TRBD1, 6 bases. Trimming removed 7 bases at V and 5 bases at J, with 12 bases between. Germline values: CDR1 SGHVS, CDR2 FNYEAQ. The length of the CDR3 is 13 residues. Here the CDR3 DNA reads TGTGCCAGCACCCCGGCAGGGGAAAACATTCAGTACTTC. This encodes CASTPAGENIQYF.

A word on this clone: The identical CDR3 is also encoded by other nucleotide sequences in the sample. The chain combines TRBV7-9 with TRBJ2-5; D remains unclear. This CDR3 comprises 11 residues. Germline assignment: CDR1 SEHNR and CDR2 FQNEAQ (reference sequence). V was trimmed by 5 bases and J by 1 base, leaving 2 bases between them. The CDR3 DNA sequence: TGTGCCAGCAGCCTCCAAGAGACCCAGTACTTC. Its protein is CASSLQETQYF.